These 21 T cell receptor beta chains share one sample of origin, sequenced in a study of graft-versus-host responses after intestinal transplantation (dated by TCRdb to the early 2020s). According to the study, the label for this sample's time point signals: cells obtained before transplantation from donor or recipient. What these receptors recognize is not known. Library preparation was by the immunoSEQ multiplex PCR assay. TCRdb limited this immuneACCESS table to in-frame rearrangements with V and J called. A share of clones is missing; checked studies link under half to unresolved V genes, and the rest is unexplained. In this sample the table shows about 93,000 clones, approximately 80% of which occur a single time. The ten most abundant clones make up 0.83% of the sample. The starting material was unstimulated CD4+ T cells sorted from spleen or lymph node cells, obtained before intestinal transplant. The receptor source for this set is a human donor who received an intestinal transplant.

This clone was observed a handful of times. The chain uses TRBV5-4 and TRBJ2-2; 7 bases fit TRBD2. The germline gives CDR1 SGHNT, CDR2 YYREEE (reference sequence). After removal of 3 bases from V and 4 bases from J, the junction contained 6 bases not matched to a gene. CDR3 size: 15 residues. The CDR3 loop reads CASSSTSRGTGELFF. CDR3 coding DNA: TGTGCCAGCAGCTCGACTAGCCGGGGCACCGGGGAGCTGTTTTTT.

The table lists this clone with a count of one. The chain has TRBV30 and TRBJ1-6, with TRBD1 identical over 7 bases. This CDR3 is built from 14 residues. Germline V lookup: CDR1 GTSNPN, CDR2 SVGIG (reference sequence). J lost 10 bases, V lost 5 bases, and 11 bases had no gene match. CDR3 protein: CAWGTGDSTSPLHF. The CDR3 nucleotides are TGTGCCTGGGGTACAGGGGATTCAACGTCACCCCTCCACTTT.

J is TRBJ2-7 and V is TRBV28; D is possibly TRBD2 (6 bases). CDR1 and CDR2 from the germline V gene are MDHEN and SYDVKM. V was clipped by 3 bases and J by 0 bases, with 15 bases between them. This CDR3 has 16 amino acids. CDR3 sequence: CASSLMGGAGSYEQYF. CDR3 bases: TGTGCCAGCAGTTTGATGGGCGGGGCTGGCTCCTACGAGCAGTACTTC. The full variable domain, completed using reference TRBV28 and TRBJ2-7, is DVKVTQSSRYLVKRTGEKVFLECVQDMDHENMFWYRQDPGLGLRLIYFSYDVKMKEKGDIPEGYSVSREKKERFSLILESASTNQTSMYLCASSLMGGAGSYEQYFGPGTRLTVT.

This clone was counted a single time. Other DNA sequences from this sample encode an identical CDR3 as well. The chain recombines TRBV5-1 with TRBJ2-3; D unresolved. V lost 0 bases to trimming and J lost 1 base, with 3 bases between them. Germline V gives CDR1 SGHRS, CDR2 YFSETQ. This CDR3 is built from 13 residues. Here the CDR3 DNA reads TGCGCCAGCAGCTTGGCCGGCACAGATACGCAGTATTTT. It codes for CASSLAGTDTQYF.

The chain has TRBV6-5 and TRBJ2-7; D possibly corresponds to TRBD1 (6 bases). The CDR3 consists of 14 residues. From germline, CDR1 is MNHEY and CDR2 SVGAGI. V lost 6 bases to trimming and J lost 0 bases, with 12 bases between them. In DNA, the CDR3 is TGTGCCAGCAGAAATCCACAGGGCTCCTACGAGCAGTACTTC. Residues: CASRNPQGSYEQYF.

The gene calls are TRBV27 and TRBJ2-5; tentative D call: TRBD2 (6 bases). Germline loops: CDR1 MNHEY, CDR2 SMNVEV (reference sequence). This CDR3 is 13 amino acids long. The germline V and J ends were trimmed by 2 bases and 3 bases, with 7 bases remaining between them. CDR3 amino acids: CASSLRREETQYF. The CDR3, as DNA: TGTGCCAGCAGTTTAAGGAGGGAAGAGACCCAGTACTTC.

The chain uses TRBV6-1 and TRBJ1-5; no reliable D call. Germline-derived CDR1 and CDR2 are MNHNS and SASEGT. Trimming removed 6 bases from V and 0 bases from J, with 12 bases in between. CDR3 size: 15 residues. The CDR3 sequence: CASSFPTDSNQPQHF. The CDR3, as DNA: TGTGCCAGCAGCTTCCCCACAGATAGCAATCAGCCCCAGCATTTT.

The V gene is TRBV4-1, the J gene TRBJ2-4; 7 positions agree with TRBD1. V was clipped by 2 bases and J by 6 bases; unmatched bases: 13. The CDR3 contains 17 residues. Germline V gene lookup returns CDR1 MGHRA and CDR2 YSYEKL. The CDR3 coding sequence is TGCGCCAGCAGCCAACACCTCTTAGAGGGGGCGGGAAACATTCAGTACTTC. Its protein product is CASSQHLLEGAGNIQYF.

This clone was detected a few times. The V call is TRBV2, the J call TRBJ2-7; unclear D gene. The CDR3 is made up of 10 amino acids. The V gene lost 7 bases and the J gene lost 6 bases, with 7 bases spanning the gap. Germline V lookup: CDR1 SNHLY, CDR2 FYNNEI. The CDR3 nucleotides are TGTGCCAGCATCGGGTCCGAGCAGTACTTC. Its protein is CASIGSEQYF.

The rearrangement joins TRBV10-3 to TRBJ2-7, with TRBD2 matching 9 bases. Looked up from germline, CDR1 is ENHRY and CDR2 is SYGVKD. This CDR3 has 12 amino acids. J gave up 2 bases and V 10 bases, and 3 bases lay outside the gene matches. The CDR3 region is CATGGGAYEQYF. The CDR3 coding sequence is TGTGCCACCGGCGGGGGGGCCTACGAGCAGTACTTC.

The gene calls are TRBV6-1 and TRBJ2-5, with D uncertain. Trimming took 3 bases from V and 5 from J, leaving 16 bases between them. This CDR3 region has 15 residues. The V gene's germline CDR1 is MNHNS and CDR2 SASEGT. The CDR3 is CASSDAARLPETQYF. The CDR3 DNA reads TGTGCCAGCAGTGATGCTGCCAGATTGCCGGAGACCCAGTACTTC.

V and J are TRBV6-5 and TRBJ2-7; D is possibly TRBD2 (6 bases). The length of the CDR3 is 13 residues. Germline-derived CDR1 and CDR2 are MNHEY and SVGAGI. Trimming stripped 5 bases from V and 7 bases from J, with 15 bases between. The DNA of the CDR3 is TGTGCCAGCAGTAAGACGGGCCGGGGGGAGCAGTACTTC. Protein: CASSKTGRGEQYF.

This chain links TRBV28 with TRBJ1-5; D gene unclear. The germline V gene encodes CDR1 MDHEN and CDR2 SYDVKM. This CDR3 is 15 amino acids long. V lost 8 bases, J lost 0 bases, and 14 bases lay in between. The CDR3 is CASCLGVYSNQPQHF. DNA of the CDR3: TGTGCCAGCTGTCTTGGAGTCTATAGCAATCAGCCCCAGCATTTT.

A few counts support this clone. CDR3 loop: CASSSSRGADTQYF. In DNA form, the CDR3 reads TGCGCCAGCAGCTCCTCGCGGGGGGCAGATACGCAGTATTTT. This rearrangement joins TRBV5-1 to TRBJ2-3; the match to TRBD2 covers 8 bases. This CDR3 is 14 amino acids long. The V segment lost 3 bases and the J segment 4 bases; nucleotides outside the gene matches: 4. CDR1 is SGHRS, CDR2 YFSETQ, per germline.

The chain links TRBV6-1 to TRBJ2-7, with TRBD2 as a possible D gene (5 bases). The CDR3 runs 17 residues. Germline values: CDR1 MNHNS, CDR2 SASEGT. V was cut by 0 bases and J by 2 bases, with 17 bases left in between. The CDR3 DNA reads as TGTGCCAGCAGTGAAGCGCGAGGGCCCGGAGTAACCTACGAGCAGTACTTC. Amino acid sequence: CASSEARGPGVTYEQYF.

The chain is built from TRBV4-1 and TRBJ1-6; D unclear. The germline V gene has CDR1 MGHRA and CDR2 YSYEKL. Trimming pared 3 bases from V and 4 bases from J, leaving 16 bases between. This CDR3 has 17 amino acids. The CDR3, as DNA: TGCGCCAGCAGCCAGAGGGCCGCGGGGTTATATAATTCACCCCTCCACTTT. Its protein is CASSQRAAGLYNSPLHF.

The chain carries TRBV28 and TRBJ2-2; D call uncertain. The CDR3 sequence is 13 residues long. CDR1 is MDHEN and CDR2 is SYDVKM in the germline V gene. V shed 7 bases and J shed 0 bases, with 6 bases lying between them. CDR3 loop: CASINSNTGELFF. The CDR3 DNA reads TGTGCCAGCATCAATTCGAACACCGGGGAGCTGTTTTTT.

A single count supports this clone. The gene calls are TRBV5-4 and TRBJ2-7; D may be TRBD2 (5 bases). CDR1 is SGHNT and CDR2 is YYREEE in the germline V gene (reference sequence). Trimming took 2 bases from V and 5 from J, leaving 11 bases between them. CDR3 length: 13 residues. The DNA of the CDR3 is TGTGCCAGCAGCTTTTATGCCGGGGACGAGCAGTACTTC. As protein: CASSFYAGDEQYF.

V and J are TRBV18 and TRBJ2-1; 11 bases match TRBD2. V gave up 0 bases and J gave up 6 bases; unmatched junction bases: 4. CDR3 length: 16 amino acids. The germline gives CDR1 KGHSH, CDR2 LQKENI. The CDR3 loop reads CASSPPVSGGANEQFF. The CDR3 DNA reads TGTGCCAGCTCACCACCGGTTAGCGGGGGGGCCAATGAGCAGTTCTTC.

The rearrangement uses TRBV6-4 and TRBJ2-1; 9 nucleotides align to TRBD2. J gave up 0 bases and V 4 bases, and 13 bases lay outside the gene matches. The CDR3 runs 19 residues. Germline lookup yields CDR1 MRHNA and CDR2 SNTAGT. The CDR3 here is CASSASGLATRSSYNEQFF. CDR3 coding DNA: TGTGCCAGCAGTGCCTCGGGACTAGCTACAAGGAGCTCCTACAATGAGCAGTTCTTC.

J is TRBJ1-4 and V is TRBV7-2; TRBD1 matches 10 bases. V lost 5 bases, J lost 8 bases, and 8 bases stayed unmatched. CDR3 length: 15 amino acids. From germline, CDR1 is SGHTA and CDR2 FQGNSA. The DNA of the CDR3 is TGTGCCAGCAGCGGGGGCGGGACAGGGGTCGAAAAACTGTTTTTT. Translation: CASSGGGTGVEKLFF.